These 5 T cell receptor beta chains were all obtained from the same sample, sequenced in a study of blood T cell repertoires in COVID-19. Profiling relied on immunoSEQ multiplex PCR, and the TCRdb table lists in-frame clones only, not all of them. Of 70,000 to 85,000 clones listed, 82% are singletons. The material sequenced was peripheral blood. Receptors originate from a human donor in a cohort sampled during active COVID-19.

The CDR3 loop reads CASSPRVATDTQYF. In DNA form, the CDR3 reads TGTGCCAGCAGCCCCCGGGTAGCTACAGATACGCAGTATTTT. The gene calls are TRBV2 and TRBJ2-3; D gene uncertain. Germline CDR1 is SNHLY and CDR2 is FYNNEI. V was clipped by 6 bases and J by 3 bases, with 13 bases between them. The CDR3 is 14 amino acids.

The CDR3 DNA reads as TGTGCCAGCAGCTTTCGAGGGCCCGAGCAGTACTTC. It translates to CASSFRGPEQYF. This rearrangement joins TRBV5-6 to TRBJ2-7; weak D call: TRBD2 (5 bases). CDR1 and CDR2 (germline): SGHDT, YYEEEE. Trimming removed 2 bases from V and 6 bases from J, with 9 bases in between. There are 12 residues in the CDR3.

Here the CDR3 reads CASSRWGRGQTDTQYF. Written as DNA, the CDR3 is TGTGCCAGCAGTCGATGGGGCAGGGGGCAAACAGATACGCAGTATTTT. The rearrangement uses TRBV5-4 and TRBJ2-3; 8 bases agree with TRBD1. CDR3 length: 16 amino acids. The J segment lost 3 bases and the V segment lost 5 bases, leaving 11 bases of the junction unmatched. CDR1 and CDR2 from the germline V gene are SGHNT and YYREEE (reference sequence).

The CDR3 sequence: CASSPWSSYEQYF. Written as DNA, the CDR3 is TGTGCCAGCAGCCCGTGGAGCTCCTACGAGCAGTACTTC. The V and J genes are TRBV7-2 and TRBJ2-7; D gene uncertain. V lost 5 bases and J 0 bases, leaving 8 bases between the germline ends. The CDR3 totals 13 residues. Germline values: CDR1 SGHTA, CDR2 FQGNSA.

This chain links TRBV7-2 with TRBJ1-2; D is perhaps TRBD1 (6 bases). CDR3 length: 15 residues. Trimming removed 4 bases from V and 3 bases from J, with 15 bases in between. Germline CDR1 and CDR2: SGHTA and FQGNSA. The CDR3 bases are TGTGCCAGCAGCTCGATTCAGGGGCGACACTATGGCTACACCTTC. It translates to CASSSIQGRHYGYTF.